What follows are 2 T cell receptor beta chains derived from one specimen sequenced in a study of vaccination effects on CD4 cells after COVID-19 (dated by TCRdb to between 2021 and 2022). The library came from the immunoSEQ multiplex PCR assay. TCRdb re-hosts the immuneACCESS table, in-frame sequences only. Its copies lack some clones; in the studies checked, an unresolved V gene accounts for under half of them, and the cause for the rest is not known. This sample has some 77,000 clones in its table, and roughly three quarters of those were observed once. The top ten hold roughly 4% of the sample. These TCRs' antigens remain unknown. The ViraFEST assay stimulated PBMC with viral peptide pools and then used TCR sequencing to identify antigen-specific CD4+ T cell clonotypes by expansion. After around eleven days of culture, CD4+ T cells were isolated with the EasySep CD4+ T cell isolation kit. Healthy vaccine recipients had no prior SARS-CoV-2 infection, confirmed by negative nucleocapsid antibodies before and after vaccination.

The starting material was CD4+ T cells from PBMCs cultured with HCoV-OC43 spike peptides, obtained before COVID-19 vaccination. The cell subset or site label corresponds to: HCoV-OC43 spike overlapping peptide pool stimulation. The receptors were gathered from a human donor who received a COVID-19 vaccine.

This chain connects TRBV6-5 to TRBJ2-1, with no clear D. Per the germline V gene, CDR1 is MNHEY and CDR2 is SVGAGI. The germline V and J ends were trimmed by 3 bases and 3 bases, with 9 bases remaining between them. The CDR3 covers 14 residues. CDR3 bases: TGTGCCAGCAGTTATGGGGATAACTACAATGAGCAGTTCTTC. As protein: CASSYGDNYNEQFF.

This chain uses TRBV7-2 with TRBJ1-3, with D perhaps TRBD1 (5 bases). Germline assignment: CDR1 SGHTA and CDR2 FQGNSA. The length of the CDR3 is 15 residues. Trimming took off 6 bases at V and 3 bases at J, with 15 bases between the two ends. The CDR3 loop is CASSPDSGSGNTIYF. In nucleotides, the CDR3 is TGTGCCAGCAGTCCCGACAGCGGGAGTGGAAACACCATATATTTT.